This T cell receptor (beta chain) stems from a study of blood T cell repertoires in COVID-19. Clones were sequenced by immunoSEQ multiplex PCR, and TCRdb holds only the in-frame ones, with some missing. The data hold some 390,000 clones, with 89% observed a single time. Trimming removed 0 bases at V and 7 bases at J, with 15 bases between. This CDR3 comprises 15 residues. Germline-derived CDR1 and CDR2 are LNHNV and YYDKDF (reference sequence). Sequencing input: peripheral blood. This TCR came from a middle-aged woman with COVID-19, enrolled during active disease. This sequence joins TRBV15 and TRBJ1-2, with unresolved D. In DNA, the CDR3 is TGTGCCACCAGCAGAGATAGGGAGGCTCGCGGTGGCTACACCTTC. It is translated as CATSRDREARGGYTF. Supplemented by reference TRBV15 and TRBJ1-2, the full variable domain reads DAMVIQNPRYQVTQFGKPVTLSCSQTLNHNVMYWYQQKSSQAPKLLFHYYDKDFNNEADTPDNFQSRRPNTSFCFLDIRSPGLGDTAMYLCATSRDREARGGYTFGSGTRLTVV.